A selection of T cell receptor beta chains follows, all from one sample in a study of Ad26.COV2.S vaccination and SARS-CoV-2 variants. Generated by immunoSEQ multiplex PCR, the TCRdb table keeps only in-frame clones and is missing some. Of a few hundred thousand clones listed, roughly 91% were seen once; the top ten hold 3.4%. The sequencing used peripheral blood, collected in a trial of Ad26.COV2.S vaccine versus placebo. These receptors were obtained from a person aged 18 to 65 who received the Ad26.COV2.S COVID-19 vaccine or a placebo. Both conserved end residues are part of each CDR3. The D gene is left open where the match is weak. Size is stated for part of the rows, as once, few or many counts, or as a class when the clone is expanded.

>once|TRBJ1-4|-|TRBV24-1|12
TGTGCCACCAGTGACCCCGGGGGAAAACTGTTTTTT
CATSDPGGKLFF
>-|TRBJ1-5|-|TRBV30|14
TGTGCCTGGAGTGAGGGGAGGAGCAATCAGCCCCAGCATTTT
CAWSEGRSNQPQHF
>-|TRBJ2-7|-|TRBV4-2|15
TGTGCCAGCAGCCAAGAGTTAGCGGACTCTTACGAGCAGTACTTC
CASSQELADSYEQYF
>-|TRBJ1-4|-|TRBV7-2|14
TGTGCCAGCAGCTTAGATTGGAGGGACGAAAAACTGTTTTTT
CASSLDWRDEKLFF
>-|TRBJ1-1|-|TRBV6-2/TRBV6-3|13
TGTGCCAGCAGCCTCGGGGGGGACACTGAAGCTTTCTTT
CASSLGGDTEAFF
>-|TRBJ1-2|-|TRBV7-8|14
TGTGCCAGCAGCTTACCCCGACAGGACTATGGCTACACCTTC
CASSLPRQDYGYTF
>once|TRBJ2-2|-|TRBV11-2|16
TGTGCCAGCAGCAAAAACCCCAGGGAATACACCGGGGAGCTGTTTTTT
CASSKNPREYTGELFF
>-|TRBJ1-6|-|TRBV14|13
TGTGCCAGCAGCCAAGCGACCAATTCACCCCTCCACTTT
CASSQATNSPLHF
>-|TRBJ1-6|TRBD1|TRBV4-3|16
TGCGCCAGCAGCCAAGGGACAGGGGGTAATAATTCACCCCTCCACTTT
CASSQGTGGNNSPLHF
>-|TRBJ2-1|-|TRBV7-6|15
TGTGCCAGCAGCTTAATACCGGGACTCTACAATGAGCAGTTCTTC
CASSLIPGLYNEQFF
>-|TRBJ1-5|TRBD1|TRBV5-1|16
TGCGCCAGCAGCCCCGGGGGGACAGGGGGGAGTCAGCCCCAGCATTTT
CASSPGGTGGSQPQHF
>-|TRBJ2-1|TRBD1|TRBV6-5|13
TGTGCCAGTAGACAGGGCTCCTACAATGAGCAGTTCTTC
CASRQGSYNEQFF
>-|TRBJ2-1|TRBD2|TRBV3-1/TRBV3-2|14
TGTGCCAGCGAGACTAGCGGGGGCCACAATGAGCAGTTCTTC
CASETSGGHNEQFF
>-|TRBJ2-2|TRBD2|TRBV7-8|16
TGTGCCAGCAGCTCTTTAGCGGGGGGGCGAGACGGGGAGCTGTTTTTT
CASSSLAGGRDGELFF
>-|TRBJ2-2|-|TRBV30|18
TGTGCCTGGAACGGGCATAGACGGTACAGAGTGAACACCGGGGAGCTGTTTTTT
CAWNGHRRYRVNTGELFF
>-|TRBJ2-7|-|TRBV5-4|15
TGTGCCAGCAGCTTGGGAGGGGATAGCTCCTACGAGCAGTACTTC
CASSLGGDSSYEQYF
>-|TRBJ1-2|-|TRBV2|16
TGTGCCAGCATTTGGGACACAGGCTTATTTAGCTATGGCTACACCTTC
CASIWDTGLFSYGYTF
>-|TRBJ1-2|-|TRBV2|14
TGTGCCAGCAGTCAACTCGACAGCAACTATGGCTACACCTTC
CASSQLDSNYGYTF
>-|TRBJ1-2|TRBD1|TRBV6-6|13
TGTGCCAGCAGCCCCGACGGACAGGGGCGAGTTACCTTC
CASSPDGQGRVTF
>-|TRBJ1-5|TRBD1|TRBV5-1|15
TGCGCCAGCAGCTTGGGACAGGGGGCCGGTCAGCCCCAGCATTTT
CASSLGQGAGQPQHF
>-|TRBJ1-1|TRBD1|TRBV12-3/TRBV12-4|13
TGTGCCAGCAGTGTAAGACAGGGGGCTGAAGCTTTCTTT
CASSVRQGAEAFF
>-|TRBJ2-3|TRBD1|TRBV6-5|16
TGTGCCAGCAGTTACGAATGGCAGGGGGCTGCAGATACGCAGTATTTT
CASSYEWQGAADTQYF
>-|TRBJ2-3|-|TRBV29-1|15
TGCAGCGTTGAAGATTCGGGGAAAGGCACAGATACGCAGTATTTT
CSVEDSGKGTDTQYF
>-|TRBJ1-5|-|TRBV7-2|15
TGTGCCAGCAGCTTGCAGGGTTCTCTTAATCAGCCCCAGCATTTT
CASSLQGSLNQPQHF